This is a list of T cell receptor beta chains from one sample in a study of cytomegalovirus exposure and HLA in healthy donors. TCRdb keeps only in-frame clones here, not all; method: immunoSEQ multiplex PCR. The sample records 120,000 or so clones, roughly 70% being singletons. Sequencing input: PBMCs. Source of these receptors: a woman aged 40-49 years in good health and CMV-seronegative. Each CDR3 is given with its conserved first and last residue. The order of the fields is clone size, J gene, V gene, D gene, CDR3 protein, CDR3 DNA. A D gene is named only where the DNA matches it firmly. Size is stated for part of the rows, as once, few or many counts, or as a class when the clone is expanded.

abundance: few; j_gene: TRBJ2-1; v_gene: TRBV7-9; d_gene: .; CDR3aa: CASSSPDEQFF; CDR3nt: TGTGCCAGCAGCTCCCCCGATGAGCAGTTCTTC
abundance: .; j_gene: TRBJ1-5; v_gene: TRBV2; d_gene: .; CDR3aa: CASQGSVTSNQPQHF; CDR3nt: TGTGCCAGCCAGGGGTCAGTGACTAGCAATCAGCCCCAGCATTTT
abundance: .; j_gene: TRBJ2-7; v_gene: TRBV7-6; d_gene: TRBD1; CDR3aa: CASSPRDSSYEQYF; CDR3nt: TGTGCCAGCAGCCCCAGGGACAGCTCCTACGAGCAGTACTTC
abundance: once; j_gene: TRBJ2-2; v_gene: TRBV28; d_gene: .; CDR3aa: CASSLDGGQTGELFF; CDR3nt: TGTGCCAGCAGTTTAGACGGGGGGCAGACCGGGGAGCTGTTTTTT
abundance: few; j_gene: TRBJ2-7; v_gene: TRBV9; d_gene: .; CDR3aa: CASSVSGQISYEQYF; CDR3nt: TGTGCCAGCAGCGTAAGCGGGCAGATATCCTACGAGCAGTACTTC
abundance: .; j_gene: TRBJ2-2; v_gene: TRBV6-4; d_gene: TRBD2; CDR3aa: CASGESSGKAGELFF; CDR3nt: TGTGCCAGCGGGGAGAGTAGCGGGAAGGCCGGGGAGCTGTTTTTT
abundance: .; j_gene: TRBJ1-4; v_gene: TRBV6-5; d_gene: .; CDR3aa: CAARGATNEKLFF; CDR3nt: TGTGCCGCCCGGGGGGCAACTAATGAAAAACTGTTTTTT
abundance: .; j_gene: TRBJ2-3; v_gene: TRBV5-5; d_gene: .; CDR3aa: CASSPLDTQYF; CDR3nt: TGTGCCAGCAGCCCTCTGGATACGCAGTATTTT
abundance: .; j_gene: TRBJ2-2; v_gene: TRBV7-8; d_gene: TRBD2; CDR3aa: CASSPSGTSGRLLGELFF; CDR3nt: TGTGCCAGCAGCCCGTCAGGGACTAGCGGGAGGCTACTCGGGGAGCTGTTTTTT
abundance: .; j_gene: TRBJ1-1; v_gene: TRBV29-1; d_gene: .; CDR3aa: CSVGIRVTTEAFF; CDR3nt: TGCAGCGTTGGTATCCGGGTTACAACTGAAGCTTTCTTT
abundance: .; j_gene: TRBJ2-3; v_gene: TRBV19; d_gene: .; CDR3aa: CASSLTRRRADTQYF; CDR3nt: TGTGCCAGTAGTTTAACCCGGCGGCGCGCAGATACGCAGTATTTT
abundance: .; j_gene: TRBJ2-2; v_gene: TRBV7-2; d_gene: TRBD2; CDR3aa: CASSVNSGGAGGELFF; CDR3nt: TGTGCCAGCAGCGTGAATAGCGGGGGGGCGGGCGGGGAGCTGTTTTTT
abundance: few; j_gene: TRBJ2-1; v_gene: TRBV7-3; d_gene: .; CDR3aa: CASSLRPLVDEQFF; CDR3nt: TGTGCCAGCAGCTTAAGGCCTCTCGTCGATGAGCAGTTCTTC
abundance: .; j_gene: TRBJ1-5; v_gene: TRBV6-6; d_gene: TRBD1; CDR3aa: CASSTPGTGYTQPQHF; CDR3nt: TGTGCCAGCAGTACGCCGGGGACAGGGTATACTCAGCCCCAGCATTTT
abundance: .; j_gene: TRBJ2-1; v_gene: TRBV29-1; d_gene: TRBD2; CDR3aa: CSVATSGSYNEQFF; CDR3nt: TGCAGCGTTGCGACTAGCGGCTCCTACAATGAGCAGTTCTTC
abundance: few; j_gene: TRBJ2-3; v_gene: TRBV7-3; d_gene: TRBD2; CDR3aa: CASSQTSGRTDTQYF; CDR3nt: TGTGCCAGCAGCCAAACTAGCGGGAGAACAGATACGCAGTATTTT
abundance: few; j_gene: TRBJ2-3; v_gene: TRBV7-8; d_gene: TRBD2; CDR3aa: CASSSSSGGITDTQYF; CDR3nt: TGTGCCAGCAGCTCATCTTCGGGGGGTATCACAGATACGCAGTATTTT
abundance: .; j_gene: TRBJ2-3; v_gene: TRBV7-9; d_gene: .; CDR3aa: CASSLELAHTQYF; CDR3nt: TGTGCCAGCAGCTTAGAACTAGCACATACGCAGTATTTT
abundance: .; j_gene: TRBJ2-7; v_gene: TRBV27; d_gene: .; CDR3aa: CASSLGAVYEQYF; CDR3nt: TGTGCCAGCAGTTTAGGAGCGGTTTACGAGCAGTACTTC
abundance: once; j_gene: TRBJ1-3; v_gene: TRBV29-1; d_gene: .; CDR3aa: CSVRRANSGNTIYF; CDR3nt: TGCAGCGTCCGGCGGGCGAACTCTGGAAACACCATATATTTT
abundance: .; j_gene: TRBJ2-5; v_gene: TRBV7-2; d_gene: .; CDR3aa: CASSLSLDSSQETQYF; CDR3nt: TGTGCCAGCAGCTTATCCCTGGACTCGAGCCAAGAGACCCAGTACTTC
abundance: .; j_gene: TRBJ2-3; v_gene: TRBV4-3; d_gene: TRBD1; CDR3aa: CASSQGAGQGADTQYF; CDR3nt: TGCGCCAGCAGCCAAGGGGCCGGACAGGGAGCAGATACGCAGTATTTT
abundance: .; j_gene: TRBJ2-3; v_gene: TRBV19; d_gene: TRBD2; CDR3aa: CASREGALAGNSDTQYF; CDR3nt: TGTGCCAGTAGAGAGGGGGCTCTAGCGGGAAATTCAGATACGCAGTATTTT